These 25 T cell receptor beta chains originate from one sample sequenced in a study of human T cells and chemical hapten exposure. As for time point: patch test 3, about 24 weeks after DPC sensitization. Treatment specified: therapeutic diphenylcyclopropenone sensitization with weekly scalp DPC. TCRdb passed the RACE reads through MiXCR, listing each CDR3 protein once. Here the sample spans some 89,000 distinct CDR3 sequences, around a quarter being singletons. This specimen was whole blood, taken in connection with sensitization to the hapten diphenylcyclopropenone (DPC). Receptors originate from a man aged 40-49 years with alopecia areata. Some clones in this sample may be carry-over from other donors' samples.

This clonotype was detected a few times. The chain combines TRBV6-1 with TRBJ2-5, with 7 bases identical to TRBD2. CDR3 length: 16 residues. Germline V gives CDR1 MNHNS, CDR2 SASEGT. V lost 6 bases and J lost 2; bases outside the gene matches: 12. The chain's CDR3 is CASRPGGSGPQETQYF. In nucleotides, the CDR3 is TGTGCCAGCAGACCAGGAGGTAGCGGGCCTCAAGAGACCCAGTACTTC.

This chain joins TRBV27 and TRBJ2-7, with D perhaps TRBD2 (6 bases). Trimming left V 4 bases short and J 1 base short, with 14 bases between. The CDR3 is made up of 15 amino acids. Germline CDR1 is MNHEY and CDR2 is SMNVEV (reference sequence). The CDR3 sequence is CASSSPLARSYEQYF. The CDR3 region has the DNA TGTGCCAGCAGTTCCCCGCTAGCGCGGTCCTACGAGCAGTACTTC.

This clonotype was seen a few times. V and J are TRBV12-3 or TRBV12-4 and TRBJ2-1; possible D gene TRBD2, 6 bases. V shed 5 bases and J shed 6 bases, with 20 bases lying between them. The CDR3 consists of 16 residues. The CDR3 loop reads CASSPTTSSSRNEQFF. The CDR3 DNA reads as TGTGCCAGCAGTCCCACAACTAGCTCCTCTCGCAATGAGCAGTTCTTC.

This chain joins TRBV6-5 and TRBJ1-5, with D maybe TRBD1 (6 bases). The CDR3 loop spans 14 amino acids. V lost 6 bases to trimming and J lost 4 bases, with 13 bases between them. In germline, CDR1 is MNHEY, CDR2 SVGAGI. This chain's CDR3 is CASRSGQLNQPQHF. CDR3 nucleotide sequence: TGTGCCAGCAGATCTGGACAGCTTAATCAGCCCCAGCATTTT.

This chain uses TRBV6-5 with TRBJ2-7, with D perhaps TRBD2 (5 bases). The germline V gene encodes CDR1 MNHEY and CDR2 SVGAGI. V was clipped by 6 bases and J by 9 bases, with 18 bases between them. This CDR3 comprises 13 residues. The CDR3 reads CASSLGGPEGQYF. The CDR3, as DNA: TGTGCCAGCAGCCTCGGAGGTCCCGAGGGGCAGTACTTC.

In its sample, this clonotype was seen a few times. The chain recombines TRBV7-9 with TRBJ2-4; D remains unclear. CDR3 length equals 15 residues. Germline V gene lookup returns CDR1 SEHNR and CDR2 FQNEAQ (reference sequence). V lost 6 bases and J lost 0, with 12 bases in between. The CDR3 region has the DNA TGTGCCAGCAGTAAGGTAGCCTTAGCCAAAAACATTCAGTACTTC. This translates into CASSKVALAKNIQYF.

V is TRBV20-1 and J is TRBJ2-6; D gene ambiguous. This CDR3 has 13 residues. Germline-derived CDR1 and CDR2 are DFQATT and SNEGSKA (reference sequence). Trimming removed 4 bases from V and 1 base from J, with 5 bases in between. In DNA, the CDR3 is TGCAGTGCTAAAGGTTCTGGGGCCAACGTCCTGACTTTC. Encoded protein: CSAKGSGANVLTF.

Written as DNA, the CDR3 is TGTGCCACTAGGGGAATTAGGACGAGCCTCTCTGGGGCCAACGTCCTGACTTTC. Translation: CATRGIRTSLSGANVLTF. The chain has TRBV6-2 or TRBV6-3 and TRBJ2-6; D possibly corresponds to TRBD1 (5 bases). CDR3 length: 18 residues. CDR1 and CDR2 from the germline V gene are MNHEY and SVGEGT. Trimming cost V 10 bases and J 0 bases, with 22 bases left between them.

The table lists this clonotype with a few counts. The chain combines TRBV7-3 with TRBJ1-6, with a weak D call TRBD1 (6 bases). V was shortened by 5 bases and J by 7 bases, with 12 bases between the two germline ends. The germline V gene encodes CDR1 SGHTA and CDR2 FQGTGA. CDR3 length: 14 residues. CDR3 sequence (DNA): TGTGCCAGCAGCCAAGGGGGGCGAAATTCACCCCTCCACTTT. This gives the protein CASSQGGRNSPLHF.

This rearrangement joins TRBV5-1 to TRBJ1-1; the D gene is possibly TRBD1 (6 bases). The CDR3 runs 14 residues. The V end was cut by 3 bases, the J end by 5 bases, with 14 bases between. The germline V gene encodes CDR1 SGHRS and CDR2 YFSETQ. The CDR3 DNA sequence: TGCGCCAGCAGCTCGACAGGTTCCAGGACTGAAGCTTTCTTT. It codes for CASSSTGSRTEAFF. The variable domain in full, completed from reference TRBV5-1 and TRBJ1-1, reads KAGVTQTPRYLIKTRGQQVTLSCSPISGHRSVSWYQQTPGQGLQFLFEYFSETQRNKGNFPGRFSGRQFSNSRSEMNVSTLELGDSALYLCASSSTGSRTEAFFGQGTRLTVV.

This chain links TRBV20-1 with TRBJ2-1; 9 positions agree with TRBD2. Germline values: CDR1 DFQATT, CDR2 SNEGSKA (reference sequence). This CDR3 spans 14 amino acids. V lost 0 bases and J lost 7; bases outside the gene matches: 4. The CDR3 coding sequence is TGCAGTGCTAGAGACGCGGGAGGGCGGAATGAGCAGTTCTTC. Protein product: CSARDAGGRNEQFF.

This clonotype was recorded once. The chain is built from TRBV12-3 or TRBV12-4 and TRBJ2-7, with TRBD1 matching over 8 bases. The CDR3 is 17 amino acids. Unmatched junction bases numbered 15, after V lost 5 bases and J lost 3 bases. The CDR3 DNA reads as TGTGCCAGCAGTCCTCCGAGGACAGGGCGAGGGCACTACGAGCAGTACTTC. Its protein product is CASSPPRTGRGHYEQYF.

This clonotype was found a few times. The chain combines TRBV9 with TRBJ2-7, with 10 bases identical to TRBD2. V was clipped by 0 bases and J by 5 bases; unmatched bases: 5. Germline lookup yields CDR1 SGDLS and CDR2 YYNGEE. This CDR3 region has 15 residues. The CDR3 bases are TGTGCCAGCAGCGTAGCTGGAACTAGCGGGGACGAGCAGTACTTC. It translates to CASSVAGTSGDEQYF.

The chain links TRBV12-3 or TRBV12-4 to TRBJ1-5; D unresolved. V was shortened by 3 bases and J by 2 bases, with 17 bases between the two germline ends. The CDR3 consists of 17 residues. The CDR3 region has the DNA TGTGCCAGCAGTTTTTTAGGGCGAACGTTCGGCAATCAGCCCCAGCATTTT. This sequence encodes CASSFLGRTFGNQPQHF.

Written as DNA, the CDR3 is TGCGCCAGCAGCTTGGCTGGACAGACCAAAAACATTCAGTACTTC. Protein: CASSLAGQTKNIQYF. This rearrangement joins TRBV5-1 to TRBJ2-4; a possible D gene is TRBD1 (6 bases). The CDR3 loop spans 15 amino acids. V lost 0 bases, J lost 2 bases, and 9 bases lay in between. Germline lookup yields CDR1 SGHRS and CDR2 YFSETQ.

This clonotype was picked up a small number of times. The chain carries TRBV12-3 or TRBV12-4 and TRBJ2-3, with 9 bases fitting TRBD1. The length of the CDR3 is 15 residues. The V and J ends lost 4 bases and 1 base, in that order; junction bases with no gene match: 3. DNA for the CDR3: TGTGCCAGCAGTTACCGGGACAGGGGCACAGATACGCAGTATTTT. It codes for CASSYRDRGTDTQYF.

On this clonotype itself: The junction and the germline gene differ at one end; a read error may be behind it. The chain recombines TRBV12-3 or TRBV12-4 with TRBJ1-1; 9 nucleotides align to TRBD1. CDR3 length equals 14 residues. The chain's CDR3 is CVSSWTGETTEAFF. Written as DNA, the CDR3 is TGTGTCAGCAGTTGGACAGGGGAGACCACTGAAGCTTTCTTT.

This chain uses TRBV12-3 or TRBV12-4 with TRBJ2-1; D is tentatively TRBD1 or TRBD2 (5 bases each). The V gene lost 3 bases and the J gene lost 13 bases, with 16 bases spanning the gap. The CDR3 extends over 13 amino acids. For the CDR3, the DNA is TGTGCCAGCAGTTTCCGGGACCCTAAAGGACAGTTCTTC. It encodes CASSFRDPKGQFF.

This chain joins TRBV7-3 and TRBJ2-3, with D tentatively TRBD2 (5 bases). This CDR3 comprises 13 residues. Germline V CDR1 and CDR2: SGHTA, FQGTGA. The germline V and J ends were trimmed by 4 bases and 5 bases, with 10 bases remaining between them. CDR3 nucleotide sequence: TGTGCCAGCAGCTCACGAACTAGAGATACGCAGTATTTT. It yields the protein CASSSRTRDTQYF.

This rearrangement joins TRBV5-1 to TRBJ2-7; tentatively, D is TRBD2 (6 bases). V shed 3 bases and J shed 6 bases, with 13 bases lying between them. The CDR3 totals 13 residues. Germline assignment: CDR1 SGHRS and CDR2 YFSETQ. In DNA, the CDR3 is TGCGCCAGCAGCTGGGGGGAGATCGGCGAGCAGTACTTC. This gives the protein CASSWGEIGEQYF.

The chain has TRBV10-3 and TRBJ1-1, with 7 bases aligning to TRBD1. The germline gives CDR1 ENHRY, CDR2 SYGVKD. Trimming at V came to 8 bases and at J to 0 bases, leaving 6 bases not matched to a gene. The CDR3 length is 14 residues. DNA for the CDR3: TGTGCCATCGCAGGGACAGTTATGAACACTGAAGCTTTCTTT. As protein: CAIAGTVMNTEAFF.

The gene calls are TRBV5-5 and TRBJ2-7; no definite D call. Germline CDR1 and CDR2: SGHKS and YYEKEE (reference sequence). The CDR3 length is 11 residues. V lost 4 bases to trimming and J lost 3 bases, with 5 bases between them. The CDR3: CASSPLYEQYF. The CDR3 nucleotides read TGTGCCAGCAGCCCCCTCTACGAGCAGTACTTC.

The chain joins TRBV20-1 to TRBJ2-1; TRBD2 agrees at 9 bases. The CDR3 contains 17 residues. The J segment lost 3 bases and the V segment lost 3 bases, leaving 12 bases of the junction unmatched. CDR1 and CDR2 from the germline V gene are DFQATT and SNEGSKA (reference sequence). This chain's CDR3 is CSASRPWREGYYNEQFF. For the CDR3, the DNA is TGCAGTGCTAGTCGGCCGTGGCGGGAGGGTTACTACAATGAGCAGTTCTTC.

V gene TRBV18 combines with J gene TRBJ2-1, with 9 bases fitting TRBD2. CDR1 KGHSH and CDR2 LQKENI come from the germline V gene. The CDR3 extends over 16 amino acids. V was pared by 3 bases and J by 2 bases, with 5 bases of the junction left unmatched. The CDR3 nucleotides are TGTGCCAGCTCACCGTCGACTAGCGGTCCCTACAATGAGCAGTTCTTC. Protein product: CASSPSTSGPYNEQFF.

In nucleotides, the CDR3 is TGCGCCAGCACCGCGGCATTAATGAACACTGAAGCTTTCTTT. It specifies CASTAALMNTEAFF. The V gene is TRBV4-3, the J gene TRBJ1-1; no reliable D call. In germline, CDR1 is LGHNA, CDR2 YSLEER. Between the trimmed V and J ends, which lost 7 bases and 0 bases, there was a span of 12 bases. This CDR3 contains 14 residues.